This T cell receptor (beta chain) comes out of a study of post-analysis software for immune sequencing data. Study-wide context: The study covered relapsing-remitting, secondary progressive and progressive-relapsing courses of multiple sclerosis.

Concerning this clonotype itself: The antigen remains unidentified.

Carried by the TCR beta cDNA libraries were unique molecular identifiers. It was from approximately 0.91 to 9.4 million T cells that roughly 0.5 million cDNA molecules came. TCRdb passed the PCR reads through MiXCR, listing each CDR3 protein once. The table records a few hundred thousand distinct CDR3 sequences, 36% of them present only once. Study-level results: Elevated frequency relative to controls characterized four or five TRBV segments in patients, TRBV5-6, TRBV5-1 and TRBV20-1 among them. A significant reduction in normalized Chao1 diversity was observed in multiple sclerosis patients versus controls. Those samples that were prepared in the same batch co-clustered strongly by F measure.

J lost 10 bases, V lost 6 bases, and 9 bases had no gene match. This CDR3 contains 12 residues. Germline V CDR1 and CDR2: DFQATT, SNEGSKA (reference sequence). This sequence was found in a girl aged 5-17 years with multiple sclerosis. V usage is TRBV20-1 and J usage is TRBJ2-4; the match to TRBD1 covers 7 bases. Sequenced material: blood. The CDR3 region is CSATRQGKIQYF. CDR3 coding DNA: TGCAGTGCAACCCGACAGGGAAAGATTCAGTACTTC.